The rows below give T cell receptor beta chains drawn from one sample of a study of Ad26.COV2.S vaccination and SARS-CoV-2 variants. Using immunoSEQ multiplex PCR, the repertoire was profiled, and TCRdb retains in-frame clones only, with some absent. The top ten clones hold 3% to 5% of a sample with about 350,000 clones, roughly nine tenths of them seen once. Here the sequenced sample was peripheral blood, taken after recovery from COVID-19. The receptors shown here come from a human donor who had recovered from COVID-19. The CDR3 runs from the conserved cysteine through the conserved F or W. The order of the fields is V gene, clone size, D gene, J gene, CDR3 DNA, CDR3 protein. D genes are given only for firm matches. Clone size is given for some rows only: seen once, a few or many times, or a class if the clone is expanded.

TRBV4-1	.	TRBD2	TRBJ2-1	TGCGCCAGCAGCCAATTAATACTAGCGATTCGCAGTGAGCAGTTCTTC	CASSQLILAIRSEQFF
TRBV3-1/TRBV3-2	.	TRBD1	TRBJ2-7	TGTGCCAGCAGCCAAGACGAGACCTCCGGGACAGGGTACCTCGAGCAGTACTTC	CASSQDETSGTGYLEQYF
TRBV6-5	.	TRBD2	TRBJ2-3	TGTGCCAGCAGGCCTTCGGGACTAGCGACGGATACGCAGTATTTT	CASRPSGLATDTQYF
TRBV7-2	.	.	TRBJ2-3	TGTGCCAGCAGCTTACCTACTGTCTCAGATACGCAGTATTTT	CASSLPTVSDTQYF
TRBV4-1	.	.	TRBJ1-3	TGCGCCAGCAGCCAAGATAGGCCGTGGGAGGGTAACACCATATATTTT	CASSQDRPWEGNTIYF
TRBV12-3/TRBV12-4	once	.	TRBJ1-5	TGTGCCAGCAGTTACAGGAGCAATCAGCCCCAGCATTTT	CASSYRSNQPQHF
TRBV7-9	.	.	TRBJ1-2	TGTGCCAGGAGGGAAGGGGGGGACTATGGCTACACCTTC	CARREGGDYGYTF
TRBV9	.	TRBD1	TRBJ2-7	TGTGCCAGCAGCGGGGGGGGGACAGGGGCCTACGAGCAGTACTTC	CASSGGGTGAYEQYF
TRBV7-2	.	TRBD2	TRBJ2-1	TGTGCCAGCAGCCCGGTGGTACGAGCGGGGGTTAATGAGCAGTTCTTC	CASSPVVRAGVNEQFF
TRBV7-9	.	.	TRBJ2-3	TGTGCCAGCAGCTTTCGTGGAGATACGCAGTATTTT	CASSFRGDTQYF
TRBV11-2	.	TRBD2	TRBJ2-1	TGTGCCAGCATTCCCGGGACTAGCGGGGGGTATAATGAGCAGTTCTTC	CASIPGTSGGYNEQFF
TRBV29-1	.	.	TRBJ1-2	TGCAGCGTTGAAGATAGAGTGAGGGGGTCTTCGATCTATGGCTACACCTTC	CSVEDRVRGSSIYGYTF
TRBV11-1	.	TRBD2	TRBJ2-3	TGTGCCAGCAGCTTAGCCTCGGGAACACTAGCGGTGAGCACAGATACGCAGTATTTT	CASSLASGTLAVSTDTQYF
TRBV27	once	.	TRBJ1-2	TGTGCCAGCAGCACTACAGGGATCAATGGCTACACCTTC	CASSTTGINGYTF
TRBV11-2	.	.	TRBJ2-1	TGTGCCAGCAGCTTAGGGCAGGGGGGGGCGGGTGAGCAGTTCTTC	CASSLGQGGAGEQFF
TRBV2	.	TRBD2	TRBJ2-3	TGTGCCAGCAGCGTATCCCCCGGGGGAGGGAGGGATACGCAGTATTTT	CASSVSPGGGRDTQYF
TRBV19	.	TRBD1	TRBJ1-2	TGTGCCACTACCCCCGGGACAGCCGGCCCTGGCTACACCTTC	CATTPGTAGPGYTF
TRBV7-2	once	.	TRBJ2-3	TGTGCCAGCAGCTTAGTATCTGGGGTGAGCACAGATACGCAGTATTTT	CASSLVSGVSTDTQYF
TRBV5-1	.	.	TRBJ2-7	TGCGCCAGCAGCTTGGAGATAGGCGGACTCGAGCAGTACTTC	CASSLEIGGLEQYF
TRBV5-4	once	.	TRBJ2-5	TGTGCCAGCAGCCCACAGGGTACACGGGAGACCCAGTACTTC	CASSPQGTRETQYF
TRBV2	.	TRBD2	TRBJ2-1	TGTGCCAGCAGAATAGCGGGGATCTCCTACAATGAGCAGTTCTTC	CASRIAGISYNEQFF
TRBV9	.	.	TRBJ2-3	TGTGCCAGCAGCGCAGGACTTCTCACAGATACGCAGTATTTT	CASSAGLLTDTQYF
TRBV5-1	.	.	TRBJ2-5	TGCGCCAGCAGCTTGGCCTTGGGATCCCAAGAGACCCAGTACTTC	CASSLALGSQETQYF
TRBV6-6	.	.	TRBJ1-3	TGTGCCAGCAGTCCATTAATCGGGGATATCTCTGGAAACACCATATATTTT	CASSPLIGDISGNTIYF
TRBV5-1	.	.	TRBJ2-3	TGCGCCAGCAGCTTACCCCTCACAGATACGCAGTATTTT	CASSLPLTDTQYF
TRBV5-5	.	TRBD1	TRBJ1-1	TGTGCCAGCAGCTCAGGAACTTCGGGACAGGGTGCTTTCTTT	CASSSGTSGQGAFF
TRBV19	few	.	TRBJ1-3	TGTGCCAGTAGTCCGTCCGAGGGGACAGGAAACACCATATATTTT	CASSPSEGTGNTIYF
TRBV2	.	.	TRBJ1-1	TGTGCCAGCAGTGAAAATCCGGGGCTCGGTACTGAAGCTTTCTTT	CASSENPGLGTEAFF
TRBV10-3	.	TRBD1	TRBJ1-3	TGTGCCATCAGCGAAAACAGGGGTTCTGGAAACACCATATATTTT	CAISENRGSGNTIYF
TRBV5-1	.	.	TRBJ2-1	TGCGCCAGCAGCTTCTCCAGGGGTGATGAGCAGTTCTTC	CASSFSRGDEQFF
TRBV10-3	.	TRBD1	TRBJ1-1	TGTGCCATCAGTAGCAGGGGGCCGGACACTGAAGCTTTCTTT	CAISSRGPDTEAFF
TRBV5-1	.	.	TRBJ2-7	TGCGCCAGCAGCTTGGGAGGGGAAGGCTACGAGCAGTACTTC	CASSLGGEGYEQYF
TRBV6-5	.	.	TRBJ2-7	TGTGCCAGCAGTTACTTGTTCGACGGGAGCGAGCAGTACTTC	CASSYLFDGSEQYF
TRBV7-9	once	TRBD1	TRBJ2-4	TGTGCCAGCAGCTTAGGAGGGCAGGGGGCGAACATTCAGTACTTC	CASSLGGQGANIQYF
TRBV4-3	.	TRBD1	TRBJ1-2	TGCGCCAGCAGCCAGGGGACAGGGGCAAACTATGGCTACACCTTC	CASSQGTGANYGYTF
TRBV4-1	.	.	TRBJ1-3	TGCGCCAGCAGCCAAGCAGAGAGCTCTGGAAACACCATATATTTT	CASSQAESSGNTIYF
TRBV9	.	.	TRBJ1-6	TGTGCCAGCAGCGTAGATATGGGCAATTCACCCCTCCACTTT	CASSVDMGNSPLHF
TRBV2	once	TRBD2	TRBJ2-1	TGTGCCAGCAGTGTGGCACTAGCGGGGGGGAAGAATGAGCAGTTCTTC	CASSVALAGGKNEQFF
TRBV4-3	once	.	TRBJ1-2	TGCGCCAGCAGCCAAGATCCCCGGGTCCCCAACTATGGCTACACCTTC	CASSQDPRVPNYGYTF
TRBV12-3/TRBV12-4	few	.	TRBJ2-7	TGTGCCAGCAGTTTCGGTGGCTACGAGCAGTACTTC	CASSFGGYEQYF
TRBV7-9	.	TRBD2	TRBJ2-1	TGTGCCAGCAGCCCTGGTGCTAGCGGGGGGGTACAGTTCTTC	CASSPGASGGVQFF
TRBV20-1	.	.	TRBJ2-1	TGCAGTGCTAGTCGCAATGAGCAGTTCTTC	CSASRNEQFF
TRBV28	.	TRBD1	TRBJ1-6	TGTGCCAGCAGTCCTTGGGACAGCGGGAGTTCACCCCTCCACTTT	CASSPWDSGSSPLHF
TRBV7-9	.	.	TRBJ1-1	TGTGCCAGCAGCTCCCCCGGAGGGATGGGCACTGAAGCTTTCTTT	CASSSPGGMGTEAFF
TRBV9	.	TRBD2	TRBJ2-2	TGTGCCAGCAGCGTAGGGGGACTAGCCGAGACCGGGGAGCTGTTTTTT	CASSVGGLAETGELFF